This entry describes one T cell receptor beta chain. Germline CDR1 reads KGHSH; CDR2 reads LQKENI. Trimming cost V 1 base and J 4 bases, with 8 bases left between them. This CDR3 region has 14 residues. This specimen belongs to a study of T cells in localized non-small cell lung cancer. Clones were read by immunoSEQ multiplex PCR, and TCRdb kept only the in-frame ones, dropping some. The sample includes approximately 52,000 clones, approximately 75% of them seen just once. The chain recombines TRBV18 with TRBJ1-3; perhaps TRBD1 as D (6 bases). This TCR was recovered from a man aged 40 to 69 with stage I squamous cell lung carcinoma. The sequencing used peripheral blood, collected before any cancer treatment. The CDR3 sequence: CASSPRTAGNTIYF. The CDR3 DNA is TGTGCCAGCTCACCACGGACAGCAGGAAACACCATATATTTT.